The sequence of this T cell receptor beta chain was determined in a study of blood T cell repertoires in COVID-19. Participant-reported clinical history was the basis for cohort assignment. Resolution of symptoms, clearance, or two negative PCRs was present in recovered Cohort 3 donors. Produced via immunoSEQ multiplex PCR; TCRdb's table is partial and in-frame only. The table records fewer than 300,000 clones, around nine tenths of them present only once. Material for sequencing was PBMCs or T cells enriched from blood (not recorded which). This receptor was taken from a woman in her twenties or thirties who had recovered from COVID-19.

DNA for the CDR3: TGTGCCAGCAGCTTAGAAGGTAGCGGGAGAAGCAATGAGCAGTTCTTC. Protein product: CASSLEGSGRSNEQFF. J is TRBJ2-1 and V is TRBV11-2; TRBD2 aligns across 9 bases. Per the germline V gene, CDR1 is SGHAT and CDR2 is FQNNGV. Trimming took 0 bases from V and 6 from J; bases not matched to a gene: 6. The CDR3 length is 16 residues.